Reported below is one TCR beta chain. No antigen is known for it. This CDR3 region has 13 residues. The V gene's germline CDR1 is ENHRY and CDR2 SYGVKD. V lost 6 bases to trimming and J lost 3 bases; unmatched junction nucleotides: 4. The PCR had 60 Vbeta and 13 Jbeta primers. Generated by immunoSEQ multiplex PCR, the TCRdb table keeps only in-frame clones and is missing some. The sample lists about 78,000 clones, over 60% occurring once. This entry belongs to a study of cytomegalovirus exposure and HLA in healthy donors. The study, taken as a whole, reports: What TCR beta sequences reportedly achieved was accurate prediction of HLA-A and HLA-B alleles in most subjects.

Material: PBMCs. The receptor was isolated from a woman in her forties in good health and CMV-seropositive. This chain uses TRBV10-3 with TRBJ1-1, with 7 bases fitting TRBD1. CDR3 DNA: TGTGCCATCAGGATAGACAGGGACACTGAAGCTTTCTTT. It codes for CAIRIDRDTEAFF.